The 18 T cell receptor beta chains below all came from one sample that was sequenced in a study of cytomegalovirus exposure and HLA in healthy donors. Primers included in the PCR were 60 Vbeta and 13 Jbeta primers. The data were produced by immunoSEQ multiplex PCR, yet TCRdb's version contains in-frame clones alone and is incomplete. The data show 85,000 to 130,000 clones, roughly four fifths seen once. Sequenced input: PBMCs. The receptors stem from a man aged 60-69 years in good health and CMV-seronegative.

The rearrangement uses TRBV4-3 and TRBJ2-7; D unclear. Trimming took off 2 bases at V and 6 bases at J, with 14 bases between the two ends. Looked up from germline, CDR1 is LGHNA and CDR2 is YSLEER. This CDR3 has 14 amino acids. The CDR3 loop reads CASSQNILIAEQYF. In DNA form, the CDR3 reads TGCGCCAGCAGCCAAAACATTCTCATCGCCGAGCAGTACTTC.

V is TRBV2 and J is TRBJ2-5; TRBD1 is a possible D gene (6 bases). The J call is uncertain, as TRBJ2-7 better fits the DNA end. CDR3 length: 14 amino acids. The germline V gene has CDR1 SNHLY and CDR2 FYNNEI. The CDR3 DNA reads as TGTGCCAGCAGGGGGCAGGGGCCGACCTACGAGCAGTACTTC. It yields the protein CASRGQGPTYEQYF.

This clone was counted a few times. The rearrangement links TRBV5-6 to TRBJ1-2, with TRBD1 matching over 7 bases. J lost 6 bases, V lost 3 bases, and 2 bases had no gene match. This CDR3 comprises 12 residues. Germline V gene data show CDR1 as SGHDT and CDR2 as YYEEEE. The CDR3 is CASSYRGHGYTF. In DNA, the CDR3 is TGTGCCAGCAGCTACAGGGGTCATGGCTACACCTTC. Combining the CDR3 with reference TRBV5-6 and TRBJ1-2 gives the whole variable domain DAGVTQSPTHLIKTRGQQVTLRCSPKSGHDTVSWYQQALGQGPQFIFQYYEEEERQRGNFPDRFSGHQFPNYSSELNVNALLLGDSALYLCASSYRGHGYTFGSGTRLTVV.

CDR3 DNA sequence: TGTGCCAGCAGTGACACAGCAGGGGTTAATGAAAAACTGTTTTTT. Residues: CASSDTAGVNEKLFF. The chain employs TRBV6-6 and TRBJ1-4, with D perhaps matching TRBD1 (6 bases). Germline V CDR1 and CDR2: MNHNY, SVGAGI (reference sequence). This CDR3 contains 15 residues. Trimming removed 5 bases at V and 4 bases at J, with 14 bases between.

The chain is built from TRBV28 and TRBJ2-7; 8 bases align to TRBD1. Germline CDR1 and CDR2: MDHEN and SYDVKM. The CDR3 extends over 13 amino acids. With 7 bases clipped from V and 7 bases from J, the junction kept 9 bases outside the gene matches. CDR3 bases: TGTGCCAGCATCAACAACAGGGGGAGTGAGCAGTACGTC. Protein: CASINNRGSEQYV.

The chain is built from TRBV29-1 and TRBJ2-6; TRBD1 agrees at 9 bases. This CDR3 is built from 16 residues. CDR1 and CDR2 (germline): SQVTM, ANQGSEA. V shed 7 bases and J 0 bases; nucleotides not matched to a gene: 7. The CDR3 reads CSARDRVDSGANVLTF. The DNA for the CDR3 is TGCAGCGCCCGGGACAGGGTGGACTCTGGGGCCAACGTCCTGACTTTC.

This chain connects TRBV18 to TRBJ1-6; tentatively, D is TRBD1 (5 bases). The V gene's germline CDR1 is KGHSH and CDR2 LQKENI. This CDR3 comprises 18 residues. Trimming removed 3 bases at V and 0 bases at J, with 15 bases between. The CDR3 bases are TGTGCCAGCTCACCGACTAGACAGACTAGCTCCTATAATTCACCCCTCCACTTT. This encodes CASSPTRQTSSYNSPLHF.

This rearrangement joins TRBV7-2 to TRBJ2-1, with 7 nucleotides matching TRBD2. J was trimmed by 5 bases and V by 3 bases; bases with no gene match: 7. There are 15 residues in the CDR3. The germline V gene has CDR1 SGHTA and CDR2 FQGNSA. CDR3 amino acids: CASSFSGTINNEQFF. Here the CDR3 DNA reads TGTGCCAGCAGCTTCTCCGGGACTATCAACAATGAGCAGTTCTTC.

A single count supports this clone. The chain uses TRBV5-1 and TRBJ2-5; no clear D gene. Germline V gives CDR1 SGHRS, CDR2 YFSETQ. This CDR3 has 14 residues. Trimming removed 0 bases from V and 1 base from J, with 7 bases in between. The CDR3 sequence: CASSLAGIQETQYF. The CDR3, as DNA: TGCGCCAGCAGCTTGGCAGGAATCCAAGAGACCCAGTACTTC.

The gene calls are TRBV5-1 and TRBJ2-3, with D perhaps TRBD2 (7 bases). The germline CDR1 and CDR2 sequences are SGHRS and YFSETQ. The CDR3 is 15 residues long. Trimming pared 2 bases from V and 4 bases from J, leaving 14 bases between. The CDR3 DNA sequence: TGCGCCAGCAGCTTCCGGGGGGCTGGTGCAGATACGCAGTATTTT. Its translation: CASSFRGAGADTQYF. The entire variable domain, with the rest obtained from reference TRBV5-1 and TRBJ2-3, is as follows: KAGVTQTPRYLIKTRGQQVTLSCSPISGHRSVSWYQQTPGQGLQFLFEYFSETQRNKGNFPGRFSGRQFSNSRSEMNVSTLELGDSALYLCASSFRGAGADTQYFGPGTRLTVL.

This rearrangement joins TRBV5-1 to TRBJ1-4; TRBD1 is a possible D gene (6 bases). Per the germline V gene, CDR1 is SGHRS and CDR2 is YFSETQ. V dropped 4 bases and J dropped 0 bases, with 10 bases sitting between them. CDR3 length: 15 residues. CDR3 residues: CASSRTVATNEKLFF. The CDR3, as DNA: TGCGCCAGCAGCCGGACAGTCGCAACTAATGAAAAACTGTTTTTT.

In its sample, this clone is medium-sized. V and J are TRBV28 and TRBJ2-3; 8 bases match TRBD2. Germline trimming cut 3 bases from V and 6 bases from J; bases unmatched to any gene: 5. The germline V gene encodes CDR1 MDHEN and CDR2 SYDVKM. CDR3 length: 14 residues. The CDR3 protein is CASSFLAGTDTQYF. CDR3 bases: TGTGCCAGCAGTTTTTTAGCGGGGACTGATACGCAGTATTTT.

The rearrangement links TRBV1 to TRBJ2-5; the table's D call TRBD2 went unverified against the DNA. TRBV1 is a pseudogene segment. The CDR3 has 16 residues. DNA of the CDR3: TGCACCAGCAGCCTTGGGGGGCGGGGGCGGGCAGAGACCCAGTACTTC. It codes for CTSSLGGRGRAETQYF.

The chain combines TRBV6-1 with TRBJ2-1, with TRBD2 matching over 7 bases. V lost 2 bases, J lost 9 bases, and 4 bases stayed unmatched. Germline values: CDR1 MNHNS, CDR2 SASEGT. CDR3 length equals 13 residues. CDR3 amino acids: CASSERTSSEQFF. The CDR3, as DNA: TGTGCCAGCAGTGAAAGGACTAGTTCTGAGCAGTTCTTC.

V and J are TRBV5-4 and TRBJ2-2; the D is unclear. V was clipped by 0 bases and J by 5 bases, with 11 bases between them. The germline CDR1 and CDR2 sequences are SGHNT and YYREEE (reference sequence). There are 15 residues in the CDR3. The CDR3 is CASSLAGFGTGELFF. CDR3 DNA sequence: TGTGCCAGCAGCTTGGCGGGTTTTGGAACCGGGGAGCTGTTTTTT.

The chain links TRBV7-9 to TRBJ1-1; 11 bases match TRBD1. The germline V gene encodes CDR1 SEHNR and CDR2 FQNEAQ (reference sequence). The J segment lost 4 bases and the V segment lost 6 bases, leaving 16 bases of the junction unmatched. The CDR3 covers 18 residues. CDR3 protein: CASRGWQGKGTGGTEAFF. The CDR3 DNA reads as TGTGCCAGCAGAGGTTGGCAGGGGAAGGGGACAGGGGGCACTGAAGCTTTCTTT. The full variable domain, completed using reference TRBV7-9 and TRBJ1-1, is DTGVSQNPRHKITKRGQNVTFRCDPISEHNRLYWYRQTLGQGPEFLTYFQNEAQLEKSRLLSDRFSAERPKGSFSTLEIQRTEQGDSAMYLCASRGWQGKGTGGTEAFFGQGTRLTVV.

This clone was seen only a few times. The chain recombines TRBV4-1 with TRBJ2-3; 7 bases match TRBD1. The CDR3 consists of 14 residues. CDR1 and CDR2 from the germline V gene are MGHRA and YSYEKL. J gave up 4 bases and V 1 base, and 2 bases lay outside the gene matches. This chain's CDR3 is CASSQAGTADTQYF. The CDR3 coding sequence is TGCGCCAGCAGCCAAGCGGGGACAGCAGATACGCAGTATTTT.

The chain is built from TRBV7-2 and TRBJ1-2; D perhaps matches TRBD1 (6 bases). V shed 5 bases and J shed 4 bases, with 26 bases lying between them. The CDR3 runs 18 residues. Germline V gene data show CDR1 as SGHTA and CDR2 as FQGNSA. CDR3 sequence: CASSPARLTGREGYGYTF. For the CDR3, the DNA is TGTGCCAGCAGCCCAGCCCGGCTCACAGGGAGGGAGGGCTATGGCTACACCTTC.